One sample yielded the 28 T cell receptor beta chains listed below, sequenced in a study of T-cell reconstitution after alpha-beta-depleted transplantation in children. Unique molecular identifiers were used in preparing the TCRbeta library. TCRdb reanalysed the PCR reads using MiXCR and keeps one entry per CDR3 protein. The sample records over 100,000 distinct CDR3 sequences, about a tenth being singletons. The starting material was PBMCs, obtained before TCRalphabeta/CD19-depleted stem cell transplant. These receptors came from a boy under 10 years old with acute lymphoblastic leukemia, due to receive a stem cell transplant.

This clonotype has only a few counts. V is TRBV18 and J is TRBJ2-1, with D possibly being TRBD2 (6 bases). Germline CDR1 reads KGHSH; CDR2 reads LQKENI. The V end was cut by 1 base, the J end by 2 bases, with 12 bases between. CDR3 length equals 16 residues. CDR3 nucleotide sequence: TGTGCCAGCTCACCACAAAGCGGGCGTACCTACAATGAGCAGTTCTTC. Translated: CASSPQSGRTYNEQFF.

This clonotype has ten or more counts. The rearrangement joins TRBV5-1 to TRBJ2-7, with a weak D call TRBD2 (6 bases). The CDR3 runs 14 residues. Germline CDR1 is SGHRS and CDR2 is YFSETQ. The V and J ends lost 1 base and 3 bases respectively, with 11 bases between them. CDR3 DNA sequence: TGCGCCAGCAGCTTGAGAGGGGAGGTCTACGAGCAGTACTTC. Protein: CASSLRGEVYEQYF.

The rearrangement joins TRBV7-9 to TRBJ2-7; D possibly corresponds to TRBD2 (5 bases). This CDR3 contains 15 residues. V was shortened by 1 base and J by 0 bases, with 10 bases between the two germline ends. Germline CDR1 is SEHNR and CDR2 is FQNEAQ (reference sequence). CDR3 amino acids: CASSLDGSPSYEQYF. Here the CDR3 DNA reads TGTGCCAGCAGCTTAGATGGGAGCCCCTCCTACGAGCAGTACTTC.

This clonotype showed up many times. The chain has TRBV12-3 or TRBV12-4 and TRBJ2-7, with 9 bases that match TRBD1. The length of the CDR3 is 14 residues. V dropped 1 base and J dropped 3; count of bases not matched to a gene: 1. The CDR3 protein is CASSLGQGDYEQYF. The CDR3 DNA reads TGTGCCAGCAGTTTAGGACAGGGGGACTACGAGCAGTACTTC.

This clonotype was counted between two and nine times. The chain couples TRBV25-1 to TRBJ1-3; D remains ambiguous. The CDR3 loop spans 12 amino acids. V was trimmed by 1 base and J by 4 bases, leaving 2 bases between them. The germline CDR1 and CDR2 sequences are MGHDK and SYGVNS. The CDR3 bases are TGTGCCAGCAGTGAATCAGGAAACACCATATATTTT. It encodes CASSESGNTIYF.

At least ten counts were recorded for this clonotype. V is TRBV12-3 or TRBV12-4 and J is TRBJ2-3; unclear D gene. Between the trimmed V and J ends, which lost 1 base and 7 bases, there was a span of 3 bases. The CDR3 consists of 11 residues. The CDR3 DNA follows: TGTGCCAGCAGTTTAGGTAATACGCAGTATTTT. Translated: CASSLGNTQYF.

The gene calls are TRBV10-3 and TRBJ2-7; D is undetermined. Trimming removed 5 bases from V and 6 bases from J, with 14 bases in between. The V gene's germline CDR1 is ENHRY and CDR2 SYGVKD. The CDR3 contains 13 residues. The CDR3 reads CAISPSVAVEQYF. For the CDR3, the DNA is TGTGCCATCAGTCCAAGCGTTGCGGTCGAGCAGTACTTC.

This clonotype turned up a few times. The CDR3 is CATSRGNGDEYTDTQYF. The CDR3 DNA follows: TGTGCCACCAGCAGAGGTAATGGGGACGAATACACAGATACGCAGTATTTT. The V call is TRBV15, the J call TRBJ2-3; either TRBD1 or TRBD2 may supply D (5 bases each). The V gene lost 1 base and the J gene lost 2 bases, with 16 bases spanning the gap. Germline CDR1 LNHNV, CDR2 YYDKDF (reference sequence). The CDR3 has 17 amino acids.

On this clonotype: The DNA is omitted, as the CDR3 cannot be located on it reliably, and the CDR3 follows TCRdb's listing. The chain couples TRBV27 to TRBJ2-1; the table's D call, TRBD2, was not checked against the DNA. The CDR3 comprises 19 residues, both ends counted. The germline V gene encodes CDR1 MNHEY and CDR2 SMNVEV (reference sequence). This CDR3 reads CASSSSVAGVLEAYNEQFF.

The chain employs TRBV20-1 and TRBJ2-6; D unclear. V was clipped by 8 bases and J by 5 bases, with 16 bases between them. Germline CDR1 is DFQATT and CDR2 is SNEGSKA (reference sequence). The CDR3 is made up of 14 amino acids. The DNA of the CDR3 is TGCAGTCCCCAGAAAACTGGTAGGGCCAACGTCCTGACTTTC. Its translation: CSPQKTGRANVLTF.

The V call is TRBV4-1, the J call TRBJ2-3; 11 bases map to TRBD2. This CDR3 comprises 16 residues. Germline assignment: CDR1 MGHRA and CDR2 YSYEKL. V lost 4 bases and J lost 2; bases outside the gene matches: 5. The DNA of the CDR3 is TGCGCCAGCAGCCCGATACTAGCGGGGGTCACAGATACGCAGTATTTT. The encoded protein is CASSPILAGVTDTQYF.

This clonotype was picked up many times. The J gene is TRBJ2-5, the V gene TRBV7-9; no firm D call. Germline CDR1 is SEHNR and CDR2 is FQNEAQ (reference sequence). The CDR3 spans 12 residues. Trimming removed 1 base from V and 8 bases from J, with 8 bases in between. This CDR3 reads CASSLVPETQYF. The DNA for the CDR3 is TGTGCCAGCAGCTTAGTTCCGGAAACCCAGTACTTC.

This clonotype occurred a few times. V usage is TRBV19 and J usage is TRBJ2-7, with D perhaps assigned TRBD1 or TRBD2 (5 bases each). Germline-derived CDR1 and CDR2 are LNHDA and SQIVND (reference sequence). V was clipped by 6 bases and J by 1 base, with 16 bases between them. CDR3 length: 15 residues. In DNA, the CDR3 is TGTGCCAGTAGCCAAGCACCAGGGAGTTCCTACGAGCAGTACTTC. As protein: CASSQAPGSSYEQYF.

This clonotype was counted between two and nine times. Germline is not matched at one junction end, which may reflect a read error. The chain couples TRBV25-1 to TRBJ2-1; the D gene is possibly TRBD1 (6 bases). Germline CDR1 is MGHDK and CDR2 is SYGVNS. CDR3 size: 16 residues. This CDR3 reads CASSEYIRGSHNEQFF. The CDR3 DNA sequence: TGTGCCAGCAGTGAATACATCAGGGGCTCCCACAATGAGCAGTTCTTC.

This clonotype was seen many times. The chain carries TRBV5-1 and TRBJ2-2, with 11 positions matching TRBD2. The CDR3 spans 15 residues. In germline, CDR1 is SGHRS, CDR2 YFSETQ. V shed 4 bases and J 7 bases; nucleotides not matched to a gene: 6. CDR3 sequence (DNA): TGCGCCAGCAGCCTTGGGACTAGCGGAAACGGGGAGCTGTTTTTT. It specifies CASSLGTSGNGELFF.

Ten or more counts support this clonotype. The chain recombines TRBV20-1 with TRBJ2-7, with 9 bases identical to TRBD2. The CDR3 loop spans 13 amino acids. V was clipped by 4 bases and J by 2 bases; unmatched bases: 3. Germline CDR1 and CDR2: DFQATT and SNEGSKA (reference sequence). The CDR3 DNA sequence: TGCAGTGCTACCGGGACTAGCCCCTACGAGCAGTACTTC. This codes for CSATGTSPYEQYF.

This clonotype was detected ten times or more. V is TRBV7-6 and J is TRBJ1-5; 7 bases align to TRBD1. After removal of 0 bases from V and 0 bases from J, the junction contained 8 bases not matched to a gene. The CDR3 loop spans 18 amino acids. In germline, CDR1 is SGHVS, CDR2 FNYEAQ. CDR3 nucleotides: TGTGCCAGCAGCTTAGCAGCGGGACAGACTAATAGCAATCAGCCCCAGCATTTT. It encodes CASSLAAGQTNSNQPQHF.

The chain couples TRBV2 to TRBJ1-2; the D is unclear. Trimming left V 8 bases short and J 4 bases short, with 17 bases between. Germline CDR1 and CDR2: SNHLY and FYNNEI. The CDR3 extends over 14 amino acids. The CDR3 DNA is TGTGCCAGCGAGGAACTTGAGGCCCTCTATGGCTACACCTTC. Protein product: CASEELEALYGYTF.

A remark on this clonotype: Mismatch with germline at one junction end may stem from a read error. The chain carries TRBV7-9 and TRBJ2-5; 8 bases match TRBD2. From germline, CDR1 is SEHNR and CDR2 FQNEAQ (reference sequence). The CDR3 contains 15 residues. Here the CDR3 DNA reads TGTGCCAGCATCGGGAGGGGTAGGAGCCAAGAGACCCATTACTTC. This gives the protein CASIGRGRSQETHYF.

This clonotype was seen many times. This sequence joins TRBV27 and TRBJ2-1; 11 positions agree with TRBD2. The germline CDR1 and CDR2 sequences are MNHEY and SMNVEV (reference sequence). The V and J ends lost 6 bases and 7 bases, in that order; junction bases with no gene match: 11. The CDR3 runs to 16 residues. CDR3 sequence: CASSRETSGTRNEQFF. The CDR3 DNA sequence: TGTGCCAGCAGCCGAGAGACTAGCGGGACTCGGAATGAGCAGTTCTTC.

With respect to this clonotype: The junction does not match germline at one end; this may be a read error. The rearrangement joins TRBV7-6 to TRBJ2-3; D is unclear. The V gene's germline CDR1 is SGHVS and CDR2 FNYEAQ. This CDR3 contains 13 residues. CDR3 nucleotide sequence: TGTGCCAGCAGCTTGAAGAGCATAGATACGCAGTATTTT. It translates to CASSLKSIDTQYF.

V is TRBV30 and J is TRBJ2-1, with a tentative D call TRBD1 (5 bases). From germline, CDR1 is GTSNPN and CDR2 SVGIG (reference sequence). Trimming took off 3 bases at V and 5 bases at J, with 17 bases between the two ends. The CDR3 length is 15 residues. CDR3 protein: CAWRWLLGPNNEQFF. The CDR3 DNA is TGTGCCTGGAGGTGGCTCTTGGGGCCTAACAATGAGCAGTTCTTC.

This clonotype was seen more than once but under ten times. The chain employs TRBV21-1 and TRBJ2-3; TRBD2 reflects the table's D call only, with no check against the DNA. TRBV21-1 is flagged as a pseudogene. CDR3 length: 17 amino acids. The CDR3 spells CASPSGRPPPSTDTQYF. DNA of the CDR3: TGTGCCAGCCCCAGCGGGAGGCCCCCACCTAGCACAGATACGCAGTATTTT.

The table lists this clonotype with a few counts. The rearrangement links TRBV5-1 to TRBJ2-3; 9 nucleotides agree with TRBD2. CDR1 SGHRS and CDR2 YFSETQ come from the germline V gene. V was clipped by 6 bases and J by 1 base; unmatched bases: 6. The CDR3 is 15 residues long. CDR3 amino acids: CASKRAGGGTDTQYF. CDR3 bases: TGCGCCAGCAAGCGTGCGGGGGGGGGCACAGATACGCAGTATTTT.

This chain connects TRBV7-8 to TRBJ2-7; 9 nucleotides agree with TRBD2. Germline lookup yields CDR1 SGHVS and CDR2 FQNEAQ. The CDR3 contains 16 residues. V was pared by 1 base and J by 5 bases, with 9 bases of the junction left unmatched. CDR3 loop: CASSLGPRLAENEQYF. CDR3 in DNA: TGTGCCAGCAGCTTAGGCCCGAGACTAGCGGAGAACGAGCAGTACTTC.

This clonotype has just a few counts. CDR3 nucleotide sequence: TGTGCCAGCAGCCAAGTTGATCGGGGGCTCCAGGACGAGCAGTACTTC. Its protein is CASSQVDRGLQDEQYF. J is TRBJ2-7 and V is TRBV4-2; D assignment may be TRBD1 or TRBD2 (6 bases each). The germline V gene has CDR1 LGHNA and CDR2 YNFKEQ. Trimming removed 1 base at V and 5 bases at J, with 18 bases between. The CDR3 contains 16 residues.

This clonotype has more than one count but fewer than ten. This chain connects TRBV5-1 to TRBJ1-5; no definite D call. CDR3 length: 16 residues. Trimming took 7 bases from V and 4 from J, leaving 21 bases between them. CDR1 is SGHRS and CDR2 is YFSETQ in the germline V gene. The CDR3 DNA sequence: TGCGCCAGCTCCAGAGGAGACCGGCCAGAAAATCAGCCCCAGCATTTT. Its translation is CASSRGDRPENQPQHF.

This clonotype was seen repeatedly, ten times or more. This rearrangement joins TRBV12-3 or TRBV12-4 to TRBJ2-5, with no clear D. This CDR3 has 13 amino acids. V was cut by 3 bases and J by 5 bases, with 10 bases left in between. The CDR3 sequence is CASSFKVAETQYF. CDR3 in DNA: TGTGCCAGCAGTTTTAAGGTTGCCGAGACCCAGTACTTC.